This passage covers 17 T cell receptor beta chains from one sample sequenced in a study of blood T cell repertoires in COVID-19. Sequencing was performed with immunoSEQ multiplex PCR; in TCRdb, only in-frame clones are kept and a portion is missing. The sample has 75,000 or so clones, 87% seen once. Sequenced sample: peripheral blood. Receptor source: a woman of 80 years or more with active or convalescent COVID-19.

V is TRBV9 and J is TRBJ2-3; 8 bases agree with TRBD1. Germline V gene sequence: CDR1 SGDLS, CDR2 YYNGEE. With 4 bases clipped from V and 4 bases from J, the junction kept 2 bases outside the gene matches. The CDR3 length is 13 residues. CDR3: CASSMGQADTQYF. In nucleotides, the CDR3 is TGTGCCAGCAGCATGGGACAGGCAGATACGCAGTATTTT.

V gene TRBV5-4 combines with J gene TRBJ2-1; 8 positions match TRBD2. CDR1 and CDR2 from the germline V gene are SGHNT and YYREEE (reference sequence). The CDR3 consists of 15 residues. Trimming at V came to 1 base and at J to 5 bases, leaving 5 bases not matched to a gene. The CDR3 nucleotides are TGTGCCAGCAGCTTGTACTCAGCGGGGGACAATGAGCAGTTCTTC. Its translation is CASSLYSAGDNEQFF. The variable domain in full, with the rest retrieved from reference TRBV5-4 and TRBJ2-1, is ETGVTQSPTHLIKTRGQQVTLRCSSQSGHNTVSWYQQALGQGPQFIFQYYREEENGRGNFPPRFSGLQFPNYSSELNVNALELDDSALYLCASSLYSAGDNEQFFGPGTRLTVL.

The chain joins TRBV24-1 to TRBJ2-2; the D gene is possibly TRBD2 (5 bases). The CDR3 extends over 14 amino acids. Deletions cut 5 bases from V and 8 bases from J, with 14 bases between. Germline V CDR1 and CDR2: KGHDR, SFDVKD. The CDR3 here is CATSVATPTGELFF. The CDR3, as DNA: TGTGCCACCAGTGTAGCGACCCCTACGGGGGAGCTGTTTTTT.

The chain couples TRBV29-1 to TRBJ2-3; 7 positions agree with TRBD1. Germline loops: CDR1 SQVTM, CDR2 ANQGSEA. This CDR3 has 13 residues. V was pared by 6 bases and J by 1 base, with 4 bases of the junction left unmatched. CDR3: CSVHRGGTDTQYF. The CDR3 DNA follows: TGCAGCGTGCACAGGGGAGGCACAGATACGCAGTATTTT.

The rearrangement joins TRBV5-5 to TRBJ1-4; TRBD1 might be the D (5 bases). Trimming took off 6 bases at V and 6 bases at J, with 18 bases between the two ends. Germline CDR1 is SGHKS and CDR2 is YYEKEE (reference sequence). This CDR3 is 15 amino acids long. The CDR3 DNA is TGTGCCAGCATTAATCCAGGGCTGGGGTATGAAAAACTGTTTTTT. This gives the protein CASINPGLGYEKLFF.

The gene calls are TRBV24-1 and TRBJ1-5, with 7 bases identical to TRBD1. The ends lost 4 bases at V and 0 bases at J; junction bases unmatched: 8. CDR3 length: 17 amino acids. Germline lookup yields CDR1 KGHDR and CDR2 SFDVKD. DNA of the CDR3: TGTGCCACCAGTGAATCCCGGGACAGCCGTAGCAATCAGCCCCAGCATTTT. This sequence encodes CATSESRDSRSNQPQHF.

The V call is TRBV18, the J call TRBJ2-6, with a possible D match to TRBD1 (6 bases). The CDR3 consists of 17 residues. V lost 3 bases to trimming and J lost 0 bases, with 12 bases between them. Germline V gene data show CDR1 as KGHSH and CDR2 as LQKENI. The CDR3 region has the DNA TGTGCCAGCTCACCTCAGACAGGAGACTCTGGGGCCAACGTCCTGACTTTC. Its translation: CASSPQTGDSGANVLTF.

The gene calls are TRBV4-2 and TRBJ2-3, with TRBD2 as a possible D gene (5 bases). Trimming removed 1 base from V and 0 bases from J, with 11 bases in between. This CDR3 is built from 16 residues. Germline CDR1 and CDR2: LGHNA and YNFKEQ. DNA of the CDR3: TGTGCCAGCAGCCAAGCTACCCTAGCTAGCACAGATACGCAGTATTTT. Its translation: CASSQATLASTDTQYF.

The genes are TRBV13 and TRBJ2-7; 10 nucleotides agree with TRBD2. V dropped 1 base and J dropped 2; count of bases not matched to a gene: 5. The CDR3 has 16 residues. CDR1 is PRHDT and CDR2 is FYEKMQ in the germline V gene (reference sequence). Here the CDR3 DNA reads TGTGCCAGCAGCTTAGCGTACAGCGGGAGGGCCTACGAGCAGTACTTC. Translated: CASSLAYSGRAYEQYF.

The chain has TRBV15 and TRBJ1-2, with a possible D match to TRBD1 (5 bases). Germline CDR1 and CDR2: LNHNV and YYDKDF (reference sequence). The CDR3 contains 12 residues. V dropped 5 bases and J dropped 5 bases, with 9 bases sitting between them. CDR3 sequence: CATSEQGYGYTF. The CDR3 DNA reads TGTGCCACCAGCGAGCAGGGATATGGCTACACCTTC.

This clone was picked up one time. The CDR3 region is CASSVGTGGNSPLHF. CDR3 sequence (DNA): TGTGCCAGCAGTGTAGGGACAGGGGGTAATTCACCCCTCCACTTT. This chain uses TRBV6-4 with TRBJ1-6, with 11 bases aligning to TRBD1. There are 15 residues in the CDR3. The trim removed 4 bases at V and 6 bases at J, leaving 2 bases unmatched. Germline lookup yields CDR1 MRHNA and CDR2 SNTAGT.

The CDR3 DNA reads TGTGCCAGCAGTTTCCGACGGGCAGGGCAGACCCAGTACTTC. This gives the protein CASSFRRAGQTQYF. This sequence joins TRBV28 and TRBJ2-5, with D tentatively TRBD1 (5 bases). The CDR3 covers 14 residues. Germline V CDR1 and CDR2: MDHEN, SYDVKM. Trimming stripped 3 bases from V and 6 bases from J, with 14 bases between.

J is TRBJ2-2 and V is TRBV19, with 8 bases fitting TRBD2. In germline, CDR1 is LNHDA, CDR2 SQIVND (reference sequence). This CDR3 comprises 15 residues. The trim removed 7 bases at V and 0 bases at J, leaving 4 bases unmatched. The CDR3 sequence: CASNGRGANTGELFF. For the CDR3, the DNA is TGTGCCAGTAACGGGAGGGGGGCGAACACCGGGGAGCTGTTTTTT.

This chain joins TRBV6-1 and TRBJ1-1, with D tentatively TRBD1 (5 bases). The CDR3 is 15 amino acids. In germline, CDR1 is MNHNS, CDR2 SASEGT. V shed 2 bases and J shed 7 bases, with 17 bases lying between them. CDR3 in DNA: TGTGCCAGCAGTGAATCCACCGGGGGGAGGGTTGAAGCTTTCTTT. It translates to CASSESTGGRVEAFF.

This clone was found a few times. The genes are TRBV4-2 and TRBJ2-7; D is perhaps TRBD2 (5 bases). Trimming pared 3 bases from V and 6 bases from J, leaving 6 bases between. In germline, CDR1 is LGHNA, CDR2 YNFKEQ. The CDR3 consists of 11 residues. The CDR3 sequence: CASSHGSEQYF. CDR3 sequence (DNA): TGTGCCAGCAGCCATGGGAGCGAGCAGTACTTC.

The V gene is TRBV28, the J gene TRBJ1-2; no clear D gene. CDR1 is MDHEN and CDR2 is SYDVKM in the germline V gene. This CDR3 has 16 residues. Trimming took 6 bases from V and 4 from J, leaving 21 bases between them. CDR3 loop: CASRDWNSPKSYGYTF. The CDR3 nucleotides read TGTGCCAGCAGAGATTGGAACAGCCCTAAATCCTATGGCTACACCTTC.

The chain combines TRBV24-1 with TRBJ2-5, with D uncertain. Germline CDR1 is KGHDR and CDR2 is SFDVKD. V was pared by 5 bases and J by 4 bases, with 4 bases between. There are 11 residues in the CDR3. The CDR3 region is CATSAGETQYF. Written as DNA, the CDR3 is TGTGCCACCAGTGCCGGAGAGACCCAGTACTTC.